The 17 T cell receptor beta chains below all came from one sample that was sequenced in a study of T cells in Graves' hyperthyroidism and ophthalmopathy. RNA transcripts served as the template for amplifying TCR beta CDR3 regions. The study used the HTBI primer set for a first-round RT-PCR of the TCR CDR3. TCRdb analysed the multiplex PCR reads with MiXCR anew, one entry per CDR3 protein. The sample has under 450,000 distinct CDR3 sequences, approximately 13% seen once. The specimen was blood. All receptors derive from a man aged 25-40 years with Graves' hyperthyroidism that later progressed to Graves' ophthalmopathy.

A remark on this clonotype: Relative to the germline gene, one junction end is altered; a read error may explain this. The V and J genes are TRBV7-2 and TRBJ2-5; 9 positions match TRBD2. Germline V gene data show CDR1 as SGHTA and CDR2 as FQGNSA. The CDR3 contains 17 residues. CDR3 residues: CASSLVGSGGGGESQYF. The CDR3 DNA reads TGTGCCAGCAGCTTAGTCGGTAGCGGGGGCGGAGGAGAGAGCCAGTACTTC.

This clonotype was counted many times. The rearrangement uses TRBV20-1 and TRBJ2-5, with D tentatively TRBD1 or TRBD2 (6 bases each). The CDR3 consists of 13 residues. V gave up 6 bases and J gave up 1 base, with 12 bases separating them. Germline CDR1 reads DFQATT; CDR2 reads SNEGSKA (reference sequence). The CDR3 spells CSALEGGQETQYF. CDR3 coding DNA: TGCAGTGCCCTGGAGGGGGGCCAAGAGACCCAGTACTTC.

V gene TRBV9 combines with J gene TRBJ2-1; maybe TRBD2 (5 bases). Trimming left V 4 bases short and J 8 bases short, with 10 bases between. CDR1 is SGDLS and CDR2 is YYNGEE in the germline V gene. The CDR3 extends over 12 amino acids. CDR3 in amino acids: CASSPRSDEQFF. The CDR3 DNA is TGTGCCAGCAGCCCCCGTAGCGATGAGCAGTTCTTC.

This clonotype appeared many times. The rearrangement uses TRBV20-1 and TRBJ2-7; 9 positions match TRBD2. Germline trimming cut 0 bases from V and 5 bases from J; bases unmatched to any gene: 5. From germline, CDR1 is DFQATT and CDR2 SNEGSKA (reference sequence). This CDR3 comprises 14 residues. CDR3 nucleotides: TGCAGTGCTAGAGAGGGCGGGGGGGCAAACGAGCAGTACTTC. Encoded protein: CSAREGGGANEQYF.

This clonotype was picked up many times. This rearrangement joins TRBV7-6 to TRBJ2-5, with D possibly being TRBD1 (6 bases). The CDR3 loop spans 15 amino acids. Germline V lookup: CDR1 SGHVS, CDR2 FNYEAQ. Between the trimmed V and J ends, which lost 1 base and 5 bases, there was a span of 14 bases. As DNA, the CDR3 is TGTGCCAGCAGCTTAGAGGCAGGAAGGGGGGAGACCCAGTACTTC. The encoded protein is CASSLEAGRGETQYF.

This clonotype occurred many times. J is TRBJ2-7 and V is TRBV7-9; TRBD1 matches 10 bases. The V and J ends lost 5 bases and 2 bases, in that order; junction bases with no gene match: 0. The CDR3 runs 13 residues. Germline CDR1 reads SEHNR; CDR2 reads FQNEAQ (reference sequence). The CDR3 coding sequence is TGTGCCAGCAGCGACAGGGGGCCCTACGAGCAGTACTTC. Its translation is CASSDRGPYEQYF.

This clonotype showed up many times. V usage is TRBV28 and J usage is TRBJ1-5, with D perhaps matching TRBD1 (6 bases). Trimming left V 6 bases short and J 6 bases short, with 15 bases between. This CDR3 contains 14 residues. Germline-derived CDR1 and CDR2 are MDHEN and SYDVKM. CDR3 DNA: TGTGCCAGCAGGGGGGGCAGGGCGGGTCAGCCCCAGCATTTT. As protein: CASRGGRAGQPQHF.

The V gene is TRBV30, the J gene TRBJ2-1; the match to TRBD1 covers 7 bases. Germline lookup yields CDR1 GTSNPN and CDR2 SVGIG (reference sequence). This CDR3 comprises 15 residues. V dropped 0 bases and J dropped 0; count of bases not matched to a gene: 2. CDR3 in amino acids: CAWSVGQSSYNEQFF. The CDR3, as DNA: TGTGCCTGGAGTGTGGGACAGTCCTCCTACAATGAGCAGTTCTTC.

This clonotype occurred many times. The V gene is TRBV28, the J gene TRBJ1-5, with D uncertain. The CDR3 contains 11 residues. V dropped 4 bases and J dropped 5 bases, with 3 bases sitting between them. The germline V gene has CDR1 MDHEN and CDR2 SYDVKM. The CDR3 DNA follows: TGTGCCAGCAGTTCCGATCAGCCCCAGCATTTT. This codes for CASSSDQPQHF.

There are many counts of this clonotype. The J gene is TRBJ1-1, the V gene TRBV7-9; no firm D call. V was trimmed by 5 bases and J by 0 bases, leaving 13 bases between them. Germline V CDR1 and CDR2: SEHNR, FQNEAQ (reference sequence). The CDR3 consists of 15 residues. The CDR3 is CASSTDPVMNTEAFF. The CDR3 nucleotides read TGTGCCAGCAGCACCGACCCAGTCATGAACACTGAAGCTTTCTTT.

This clonotype was recorded a few times. This chain connects TRBV24-1 to TRBJ2-3, with D perhaps matching TRBD2 (6 bases). This CDR3 region has 16 residues. V gave up 4 bases and J gave up 8 bases, with 21 bases separating them. The V gene's germline CDR1 is KGHDR and CDR2 SFDVKD. The CDR3 DNA follows: TGTGCCACCAGTGAAGTCGGAGGGAAGGCGGAGGGTACGCAGTATTTT. It codes for CATSEVGGKAEGTQYF.

This clonotype was recorded many times. The chain has TRBV29-1 and TRBJ1-1, with 9 bases lining up with TRBD1. The germline V gene encodes CDR1 SQVTM and CDR2 ANQGSEA. The CDR3 contains 13 residues. The ends lost 5 bases at V and 1 base at J; junction bases unmatched: 2. The CDR3, as DNA: TGCAGCGTTCAACAGGGGGCGAACACTGAAGCTTTCTTT. Amino acid sequence: CSVQQGANTEAFF.

In its sample, this clonotype was seen a few times. The V gene is TRBV10-3, the J gene TRBJ2-7; D is possibly TRBD1 (5 bases). Germline values: CDR1 ENHRY, CDR2 SYGVKD. The V gene lost 11 bases and the J gene lost 1 base, with 18 bases spanning the gap. The CDR3 spans 14 residues. The CDR3, as DNA: TGTGCCCCCAGTGACAGCAAAAAATCCTACGAGCAGTACTTC. Its translation is CAPSDSKKSYEQYF.

There are many counts of this clonotype. CDR3 region: CASSGQGAMAPLHF. In DNA form, the CDR3 reads TGTGCCAGCAGTGGACAGGGGGCTATGGCACCCCTCCACTTT. The gene calls are TRBV2 and TRBJ1-6; 10 bases fit TRBD1. The trim removed 4 bases at V and 11 bases at J, leaving 5 bases unmatched. CDR1 and CDR2 from the germline V gene are SNHLY and FYNNEI. This CDR3 is 14 amino acids long.

This chain joins TRBV6-5 and TRBJ1-6, with D uncertain. The CDR3 consists of 16 residues. Germline CDR1 is MNHEY and CDR2 is SVGAGI. Between the trimmed V and J ends, which lost 0 bases and 4 bases, there was a span of 10 bases. The CDR3 loop is CASSYSTLTYNSPLHF. The CDR3 DNA reads as TGTGCCAGCAGTTACTCGACACTGACTTATAATTCACCCCTCCACTTT.

Many counts were recorded for this clonotype. J is TRBJ2-7 and V is TRBV7-8; D not resolved. V was cut by 5 bases and J by 2 bases, with 16 bases left in between. This CDR3 is built from 15 residues. Germline V gene data show CDR1 as SGHVS and CDR2 as FQNEAQ. In DNA, the CDR3 is TGTGCCAGCAGCCCGACGCGCTTTTCACCCTACGAGCAGTACTTC. This codes for CASSPTRFSPYEQYF.

This clonotype was observed a few times. This chain joins TRBV10-3 and TRBJ2-7; 11 bases agree with TRBD1. The CDR3 has 14 residues. The junction had 5 bases not matched to a gene; V was cut back by 3 bases and J by 7 bases. The germline gives CDR1 ENHRY, CDR2 SYGVKD. As DNA, the CDR3 is TGTGCCATCAGTGACCGGGACAGGGGGTTTGAGCAGTACTTC. Its protein product is CAISDRDRGFEQYF.